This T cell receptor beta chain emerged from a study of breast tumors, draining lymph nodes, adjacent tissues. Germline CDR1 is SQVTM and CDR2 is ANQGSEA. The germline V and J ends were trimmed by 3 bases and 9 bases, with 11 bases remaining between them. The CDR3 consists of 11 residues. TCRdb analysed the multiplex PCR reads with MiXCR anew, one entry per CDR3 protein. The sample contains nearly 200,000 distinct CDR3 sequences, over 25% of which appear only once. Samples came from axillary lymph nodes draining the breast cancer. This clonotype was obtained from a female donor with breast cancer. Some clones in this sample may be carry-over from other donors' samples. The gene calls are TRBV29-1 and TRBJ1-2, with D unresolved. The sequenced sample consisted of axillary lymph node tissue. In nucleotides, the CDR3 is TGCAGCGTTGATCCCGACAATCGCTACACCTTC. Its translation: CSVDPDNRYTF.